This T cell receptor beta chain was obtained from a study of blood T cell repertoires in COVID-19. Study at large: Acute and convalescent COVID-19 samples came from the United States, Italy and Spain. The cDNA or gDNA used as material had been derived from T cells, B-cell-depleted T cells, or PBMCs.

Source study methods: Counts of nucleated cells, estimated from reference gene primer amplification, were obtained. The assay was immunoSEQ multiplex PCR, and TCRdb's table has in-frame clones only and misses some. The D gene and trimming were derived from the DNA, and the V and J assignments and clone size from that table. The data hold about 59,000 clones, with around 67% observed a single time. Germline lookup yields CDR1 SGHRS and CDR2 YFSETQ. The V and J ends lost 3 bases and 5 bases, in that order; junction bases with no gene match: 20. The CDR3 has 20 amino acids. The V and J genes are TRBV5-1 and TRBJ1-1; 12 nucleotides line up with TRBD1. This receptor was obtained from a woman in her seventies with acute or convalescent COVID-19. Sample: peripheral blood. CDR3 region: CASSWKPGQGAQLIGTEAFF. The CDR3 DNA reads TGCGCCAGCAGCTGGAAACCGGGACAGGGGGCGCAATTGATTGGAACTGAAGCTTTCTTT.